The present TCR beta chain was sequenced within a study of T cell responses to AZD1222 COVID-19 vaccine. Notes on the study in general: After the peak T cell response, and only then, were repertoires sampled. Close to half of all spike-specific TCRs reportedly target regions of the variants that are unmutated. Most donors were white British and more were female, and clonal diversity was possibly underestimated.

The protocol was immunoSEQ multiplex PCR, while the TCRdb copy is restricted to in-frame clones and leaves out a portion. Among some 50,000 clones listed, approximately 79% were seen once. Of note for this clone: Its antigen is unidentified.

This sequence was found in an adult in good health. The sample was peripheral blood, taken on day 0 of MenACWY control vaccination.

The CDR3 DNA reads as TGTGCCAGCAGCTTGCGACAGGGCCCGGATACGCAGTATTTT. As protein: CASSLRQGPDTQYF. This chain links TRBV7-8 with TRBJ2-3; 7 bases agree with TRBD1. The V and J ends lost 3 bases and 6 bases, in that order; junction bases with no gene match: 6. Germline V gene lookup returns CDR1 SGHVS and CDR2 FQNEAQ. The CDR3 spans 14 residues.